The rows below give T cell receptor beta chains drawn from one sample of a study of identical twins. MiXCR, applied by TCRdb to the 5' RACE reads, yields one record per CDR3 protein. Seen here are 200,000 to 250,000 distinct CDR3 sequences, about 13% observed once, and the top ten hold roughly 4.2%. Another study also made use of these data, one on yellow fever vaccine responses in identical twins.

Material for sequencing was memory (CD45RO+) T cells sorted from blood. All receptors derive from a woman between 18 and 30 years old in good health. Each CDR3 is given with its conserved first and last residue. Fields, in order: V gene, clone size, J gene, D gene, CDR3 protein, CDR3 DNA. The D gene is left open where the match is weak. Clone size is shown for a subset of rows, as once, few, many or a class of expanded clone.

TRBV14	.	TRBJ2-5	.	CASSQVRGREVETQYF	TGTGCCAGCAGCCAAGTTCGGGGGCGCGAAGTAGAGACCCAGTACTTC
TRBV27	few	TRBJ2-6	TRBD1	CASRSGQGAGGANVLTF	TGTGCCAGCAGGTCGGGACAGGGGGCTGGTGGGGCCAACGTCCTGACTTTC
TRBV4-1	.	TRBJ1-6	.	CASSQDRSPLHF	TGCGCCAGCAGCCAAGACCGGTCACCCCTCCACTTT
TRBV4-3	many	TRBJ2-1	.	CASSQDGARSSYNEQFF	TGCGCCAGCAGCCAAGATGGAGCGAGGAGCTCCTACAATGAGCAGTTCTTC
TRBV9	.	TRBJ2-3	.	CASSSSDVLGADTQYF	TGTGCCAGCAGCTCCTCGGACGTTTTAGGGGCAGATACGCAGTATTTT
TRBV6-1	few	TRBJ1-1	.	CASRGAWDTEAFF	TGTGCCAGCCGGGGGGCCTGGGACACTGAAGCTTTCTTT
TRBV6-1	few	TRBJ1-6	.	CASSRGRQDSPLHF	TGTGCCAGCAGTAGGGGACGGCAGGATTCACCCCTCCACTTT
TRBV7-9	few	TRBJ2-3	TRBD1	CASSLRGTGGLTDTQYF	TGTGCCAGCAGCTTAAGAGGGACAGGGGGCCTCACAGATACGCAGTATTTT
TRBV19	few	TRBJ2-7	.	CASKQQWATPYEQYF	TGTGCCAGTAAACAACAATGGGCAACGCCCTACGAGCAGTACTTC
TRBV7-2	few	TRBJ2-7	TRBD1	CASSLGRGREQYF	TGTGCCAGCAGCCTGGGAAGGGGGCGGGAGCAGTACTTC
TRBV12-3/TRBV12-4	few	TRBJ2-4	.	CASSSDWGAKNIQYF	TGTGCCAGCAGTTCCGATTGGGGGGCCAAAAACATTCAGTACTTC
TRBV19	few	TRBJ1-2	.	CASVGRSYGYTF	TGTGCCAGTGTCGGCAGATCCTATGGCTACACCTTC
TRBV27	.	TRBJ2-2	TRBD1	CASRGGQGATGELFF	TGTGCCAGCAGGGGCGGACAGGGTGCCACCGGGGAGCTGTTTTTT
TRBV5-1	few	TRBJ2-1	TRBD1	CASSSRNRGNWDNEQFF	TGCGCCAGCAGCTCCCGAAACAGGGGCAATTGGGACAATGAGCAGTTCTTC
TRBV4-1	.	TRBJ1-5	.	CASSQDPGIGQPQHF	TGCGCCAGCAGCCAAGATCCCGGGATAGGGCAGCCCCAGCATTTT
TRBV6-5	.	TRBJ1-4	.	CASSYVAGVSNEKLFF	TGTGCCAGCAGTTACGTGGCGGGGGTTTCTAATGAAAAACTGTTTTTT
TRBV11-2	.	TRBJ2-2	TRBD1	CAGNRGHTGELFF	TGTGCCGGCAACAGGGGGCACACCGGGGAGCTGTTTTTT
TRBV7-2	few	TRBJ2-3	.	CASSEQGSSTQYF	TGTGCCAGCAGCGAACAGGGATCTAGTACGCAGTATTTT
TRBV12-3/TRBV12-4	few	TRBJ2-2	TRBD1	CASNRGLRTGELFF	TGTGCCAGCAATAGGGGGCTGAGGACCGGGGAGCTGTTTTTT
TRBV12-3/TRBV12-4	many	TRBJ2-1	TRBD1	CASSSTWDRTYNEQFF	TGTGCCAGCAGTTCTACATGGGACAGGACCTACAATGAGCAGTTCTTC
TRBV20-1	many	TRBJ2-7	TRBD1	CSAFPGQATYEQYF	TGCAGTGCTTTTCCCGGACAGGCAACCTACGAGCAGTACTTC
TRBV20-1	.	TRBJ2-2	.	CSARLIDSYTGELFF	TGCAGTGCTAGATTGATAGACAGCTACACCGGGGAGCTGTTTTTT
TRBV29-1	few	TRBJ2-4	.	CSVVRDSTKNIQYF	TGCAGCGTTGTGAGGGACTCTACCAAAAACATTCAGTACTTC
TRBV4-1	.	TRBJ1-5	.	CASSQVLGTHQPQHF	TGCGCCAGCAGCCAAGTTCTGGGTACCCATCAGCCCCAGCATTTT
TRBV6-2/TRBV6-3	few	TRBJ2-1	TRBD1	CASNHRGSSYNEQFF	TGTGCCAGCAACCACAGGGGGAGCTCCTACAATGAGCAGTTCTTC
TRBV29-1	.	TRBJ2-3	TRBD1	CSMRSTGGNGDTQYF	TGCAGCATGAGATCGACAGGGGGCAATGGAGATACGCAGTATTTT
TRBV20-1	few	TRBJ1-2	.	CSAPHGAGYGYTF	TGCAGTGCACCCCACGGGGCCGGCTATGGCTACACCTTC
TRBV28	.	TRBJ2-4	TRBD2	CASSTPGTSQAKNIQYF	TGTGCCAGCAGCACCCCCGGGACTAGCCAAGCCAAAAACATTCAGTACTTC
TRBV20-1	few	TRBJ2-5	.	CSARSGGGQETQYF	TGCAGTGCTAGATCCGGTGGAGGGCAAGAGACCCAGTACTTC
TRBV4-3	.	TRBJ2-3	TRBD2	CASSQGSGISTDTQYF	TGCGCCAGCAGCCAGGGGAGCGGGATTAGCACAGATACGCAGTATTTT
TRBV6-1	.	TRBJ2-6	TRBD1	CASRGTGRAGANVLTF	TGTGCCAGCCGGGGGACAGGCCGGGCTGGGGCCAACGTCCTGACTTTC
TRBV11-2	.	TRBJ2-1	TRBD1	CASSTGRQGSMNEQFF	TGTGCCAGCAGCACCGGACGACAGGGGTCAATGAATGAGCAGTTCTTC
TRBV6-1	few	TRBJ1-2	.	CASSGRPEGDYTF	TGTGCCAGCAGCGGCAGGCCTGAAGGCGACTACACCTTC
TRBV7-3	many	TRBJ2-2	.	CASSPPGGNTGELFF	TGTGCCAGCAGCCCCCCGGGCGGGAACACCGGGGAGCTGTTTTTT
TRBV6-5	many	TRBJ2-7	.	CASSYGVSYEQYF	TGTGCCAGCAGTTACGGGGTTTCCTACGAGCAGTACTTC
TRBV3-1	.	TRBJ2-2	.	CASSQVSFGELFF	TGTGCCAGCAGCCAAGTCAGCTTCGGGGAGCTGTTTTTT
TRBV20-1	few	TRBJ2-5	TRBD2	CSADVKRGETQYF	TGCAGTGCCGACGTAAAGCGGGGAGAGACCCAGTACTTC
TRBV6-4	.	TRBJ2-1	.	CASSPLAEAYNEQFF	TGTGCCAGCAGTCCCTTGGCTGAGGCCTACAATGAGCAGTTCTTC
TRBV9	few	TRBJ1-1	.	CASSFTTGRLNTEAFF	TGTGCCAGCAGCTTTACCACCGGGAGATTGAACACTGAAGCTTTCTTT
TRBV29-1	few	TRBJ1-1	.	CSVEEGGRNTEAFF	TGCAGCGTTGAAGAGGGGGGGAGGAACACTGAAGCTTTCTTT
TRBV10-1	.	TRBJ1-6	.	CASSENRGDNSPLHF	TGCGCCAGCAGTGAGAATAGGGGTGATAATTCACCCCTCCACTTT
TRBV7-2	.	TRBJ2-1	.	CASSLVGRTNEQFF	TGTGCCAGCAGCTTAGTGGGCCGGACCAATGAGCAGTTCTTC
TRBV30	few	TRBJ2-1	.	CAWSATDHYNEQFF	TGTGCCTGGAGTGCCACTGACCATTACAATGAGCAGTTCTTC
TRBV6-5	few	TRBJ2-7	.	CASTSGRGSYEQYF	TGTGCCAGCACTTCCGGCAGGGGCTCCTACGAGCAGTACTTC
TRBV2	many	TRBJ1-5	.	CASSDLHSNQPQHF	TGTGCCAGCAGTGATCTACATAGCAATCAGCCCCAGCATTTT
TRBV20-1	many	TRBJ2-2	.	CSARDLRDTTGELFF	TGCAGTGCTAGAGATCTTCGGGACACGACCGGGGAGCTGTTTTTT